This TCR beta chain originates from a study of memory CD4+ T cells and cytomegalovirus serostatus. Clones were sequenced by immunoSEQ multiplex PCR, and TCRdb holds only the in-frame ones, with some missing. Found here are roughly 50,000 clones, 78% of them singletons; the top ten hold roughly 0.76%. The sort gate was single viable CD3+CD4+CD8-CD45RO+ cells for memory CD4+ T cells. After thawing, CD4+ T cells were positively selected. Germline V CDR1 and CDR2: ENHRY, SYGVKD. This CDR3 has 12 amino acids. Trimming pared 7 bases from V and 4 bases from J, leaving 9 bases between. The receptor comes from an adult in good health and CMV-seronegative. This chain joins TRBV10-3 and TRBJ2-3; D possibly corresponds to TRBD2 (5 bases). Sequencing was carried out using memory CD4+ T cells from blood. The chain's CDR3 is CAINGGSDTQYF. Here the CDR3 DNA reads TGTGCCATCAACGGAGGCTCAGATACGCAGTATTTT.